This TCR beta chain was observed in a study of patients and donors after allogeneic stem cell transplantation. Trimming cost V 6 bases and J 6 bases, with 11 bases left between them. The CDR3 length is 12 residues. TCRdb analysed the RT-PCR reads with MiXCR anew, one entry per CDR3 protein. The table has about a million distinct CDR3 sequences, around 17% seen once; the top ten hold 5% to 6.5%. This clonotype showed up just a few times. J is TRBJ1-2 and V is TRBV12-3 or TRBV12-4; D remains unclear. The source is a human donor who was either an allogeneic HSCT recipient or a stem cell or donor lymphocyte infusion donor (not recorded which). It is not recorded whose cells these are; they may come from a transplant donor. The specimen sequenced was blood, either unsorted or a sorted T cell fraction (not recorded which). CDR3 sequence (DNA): TGTGCCAGCAGGGAGGCCCCACATGGCTACACCTTC. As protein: CASREAPHGYTF.